These T cell receptor beta chains were read from a single sample in a study of blood T cell repertoires in COVID-19. Here immunoSEQ multiplex PCR was the method, and the copy in TCRdb shows in-frame clones only, minus some. The table shows fewer than 120,000 clones, with around 80% occurring only once. Specimen: peripheral blood. The receptors originated from an elderly woman with acute or convalescent COVID-19. Each CDR3 is given with its conserved first and last residue. The D gene is left open where the match is weak. Only some rows state a clone size, as once, few, many or a class for expanded clones.

clone_size	v_call	d_call	j_call	cdr3_nt	cdr3_aa
.	TRBV27	.	TRBJ2-7	TGTGCCAGCAGTCCCGACAGGTTCCCATCAAACCGATACGAGCAGTACTTC	CASSPDRFPSNRYEQYF
.	TRBV5-8	.	TRBJ2-5	TGTGCCAGCAGCTTGATGGCTAGCGCACTCCAAGAGGCCCAGTACTTC	CASSLMASALQEAQYF
.	TRBV6-1	.	TRBJ1-6	TGTGCCAGCAGTGAAGCCCTTAGCGGGGCCTATAATTCACCCCTCCACTTT	CASSEALSGAYNSPLHF
once	TRBV18	TRBD1	TRBJ1-3	TGTGCCAGCTCACCACAGGGGGCAGCGGGAAACACCATATATTTT	CASSPQGAAGNTIYF
.	TRBV11-2	.	TRBJ1-6	TGTGCCAGCAGCTTAGATCCAGATAATTCACCCCTCCACTTT	CASSLDPDNSPLHF
.	TRBV7-2	.	TRBJ1-1	TGTGCCAGCAGCTTAGGAGTCAGGGTGGGCACTGAAGCTTTCTTT	CASSLGVRVGTEAFF
few	TRBV5-4	.	TRBJ2-4	TGTGCCAGCAGCTTGGCAGGGGAGAACATTCAGTACTTC	CASSLAGENIQYF
.	TRBV4-1	TRBD2	TRBJ2-7	TGCGCCAGCAGCCAAGTGGCATTACTAGCGGGAGGGCCTAAAAACTACGAGCAGTACTTC	CASSQVALLAGGPKNYEQYF
.	TRBV14	TRBD1	TRBJ1-2	TGTGCCAGCAGCCATGGGACAGGGACTAACTATGGCTACACCTTC	CASSHGTGTNYGYTF
.	TRBV5-1	TRBD1	TRBJ2-2	TGCGCCAGTAACCGGGGACAGGCGAACACCGGGGAGCTGTTTTTT	CASNRGQANTGELFF
.	TRBV7-3	.	TRBJ1-1	TGTGCCAGCAGCCGACAGAGGAACACTGAAGCTTTCTTT	CASSRQRNTEAFF
.	TRBV27	.	TRBJ1-3	TGTGCCAGCAGTTCCTTTCTAGATGAGGGCACCATATATTTT	CASSSFLDEGTIYF
.	TRBV11-2	TRBD1	TRBJ2-5	TGTGCCAGCAGCACCGGACAGGTACAAGAGACCCAGTACTTC	CASSTGQVQETQYF
.	TRBV4-3	TRBD1	TRBJ2-7	TGCGCCAGCAGCAGAGACAGGGGCCCCTACGAGCAGTACTTC	CASSRDRGPYEQYF
.	TRBV7-9	.	TRBJ2-7	TGTGCCAGCAGCCCGGACTCGTATGCCTACGAGCAGTACTTC	CASSPDSYAYEQYF
.	TRBV5-1	TRBD2	TRBJ2-6	TGCGCCAGCAGCTTGGTCGGGCGACTAGCGGGATCGGGTGGGGCCAACGTCCTGACTTTC	CASSLVGRLAGSGGANVLTF